A single sample gave rise to the 17 T cell receptor beta chains below, sequenced in a study of blood T cell repertoires in COVID-19. TCRdb's copy holds only in-frame clones and misses some; the assay was immunoSEQ multiplex PCR. The data contain 140,000 or so clones, around 84% of them singletons. Sequencing input: peripheral blood. The receptors here all came from a human donor in a cohort sampled during active COVID-19.

The rearrangement links TRBV19 to TRBJ2-7, with 10 positions matching TRBD2. The CDR3 extends over 14 amino acids. Germline V gene lookup returns CDR1 LNHDA and CDR2 SQIVND (reference sequence). The ends lost 3 bases at V and 3 bases at J; junction bases unmatched: 2. The DNA of the CDR3 is TGTGCCAGTAGTATCTCTAGCGGGAGCTACGAGCAGTACTTC. Protein sequence: CASSISSGSYEQYF.

The J gene is TRBJ2-7, the V gene TRBV3-1 (or the pseudogene TRBV3-2); 8 positions agree with TRBD1. Germline trimming cut 3 bases from V and 1 base from J; bases unmatched to any gene: 8. The V gene's germline CDR1 is LGHDT and CDR2 YNNKEL (reference sequence). This CDR3 contains 16 residues. CDR3 nucleotides: TGTGCCAGCAGCCAGAAGGGCCAGGGGGCTTCCTACGAGCAGTACTTC. Encoded protein: CASSQKGQGASYEQYF.

The gene calls are TRBV5-1 and TRBJ1-6; D uncertain. This CDR3 comprises 13 residues. V dropped 0 bases and J dropped 9 bases, with 7 bases sitting between them. CDR1 and CDR2 (germline): SGHRS, YFSETQ. The CDR3 DNA reads TGCGCCAGCAGCTTGGACCCTACTTCACCCCTCCACTTT. It specifies CASSLDPTSPLHF. The full variable domain, its missing parts supplied by reference TRBV5-1 and TRBJ1-6, is KAGVTQTPRYLIKTRGQQVTLSCSPISGHRSVSWYQQTPGQGLQFLFEYFSETQRNKGNFPGRFSGRQFSNSRSEMNVSTLELGDSALYLCASSLDPTSPLHFGNGTRLTVT.

The V gene is TRBV30, the J gene TRBJ2-4; 8 bases are shared with TRBD1. Germline trimming cut 0 bases from V and 8 bases from J; bases unmatched to any gene: 0. This CDR3 contains 12 residues. Germline values: CDR1 GTSNPN, CDR2 SVGIG (reference sequence). This chain's CDR3 is CAWSVQGDIQYF. The CDR3 DNA is TGTGCCTGGAGTGTACAGGGGGACATTCAGTACTTC.

V usage is TRBV7-2 and J usage is TRBJ1-2; D may be TRBD1 (6 bases). Trimming cost V 0 bases and J 0 bases, with 11 bases left between them. The CDR3 extends over 16 amino acids. The germline CDR1 and CDR2 sequences are SGHTA and FQGNSA. The CDR3 bases are TGTGCCAGCAGCTTAGCCCAGGGGAGATCTAACTATGGCTACACCTTC. Protein: CASSLAQGRSNYGYTF.

The rearrangement joins TRBV9 to TRBJ2-7, with 7 bases identical to TRBD1. V was clipped by 3 bases and J by 5 bases; unmatched bases: 8. Germline CDR1 SGDLS, CDR2 YYNGEE. This CDR3 comprises 14 residues. The CDR3 sequence is CASSAGQAPHEQYF. The CDR3 DNA reads TGTGCCAGCAGCGCCGGACAGGCCCCTCACGAGCAGTACTTC.

In DNA form, the CDR3 reads TGTGCCAGCAGTGATGACCGGGTGAGCTCCTACAATGAGCAGTTCTTC. Translating gives CASSDDRVSSYNEQFF. The rearrangement links TRBV2 to TRBJ2-1; D remains ambiguous. CDR1 and CDR2 from the germline V gene are SNHLY and FYNNEI. With 3 bases removed from V and 0 bases from J, the gap between germline ends came to 12 bases. CDR3 length: 16 amino acids.

This rearrangement joins TRBV2 to TRBJ1-3; 9 nucleotides agree with TRBD1. CDR1 is SNHLY and CDR2 is FYNNEI in the germline V gene. J lost 4 bases, V lost 5 bases, and 3 bases had no gene match. This CDR3 is built from 14 residues. CDR3 residues: CASSPTGGGNTIYF. For the CDR3, the DNA is TGTGCCAGCAGTCCGACAGGGGGAGGAAACACCATATATTTT.

V gene TRBV30 combines with J gene TRBJ2-2; D is uncertain. CDR3 size: 12 residues. Trimming took off 2 bases at V and 7 bases at J, with 8 bases between the two ends. From germline, CDR1 is GTSNPN and CDR2 SVGIG (reference sequence). The CDR3: CAWSPSVGELFF. The CDR3 DNA follows: TGTGCCTGGAGTCCGTCTGTCGGGGAGCTGTTTTTT.

The chain has TRBV18 and TRBJ2-3; unclear D gene. Trimming cost V 6 bases and J 2 bases, with 9 bases left between them. In germline, CDR1 is KGHSH, CDR2 LQKENI. The CDR3 sequence is 13 residues long. The CDR3 protein is CASSRLLTDTQYF. In DNA form, the CDR3 reads TGTGCCAGCTCGAGACTTCTCACAGATACGCAGTATTTT.

The chain uses TRBV27 and TRBJ1-6; D may be TRBD1 (6 bases). The germline V gene encodes CDR1 MNHEY and CDR2 SMNVEV (reference sequence). The ends were cut back, 0 bases at V and 9 bases at J, with 12 bases in the middle. The CDR3 is 15 amino acids. CDR3 amino acids: CASSLSNRVISPLHF. The CDR3 nucleotides read TGTGCCAGCAGTTTATCGAACAGGGTAATTTCACCCCTCCACTTT.

The chain couples TRBV3-1 (or the pseudogene TRBV3-2) to TRBJ2-7; TRBD1 is a possible D gene (6 bases). This CDR3 spans 11 amino acids. V gave up 8 bases and J gave up 3 bases, with 8 bases separating them. Per germline, CDR1 LGHDT and CDR2 YNNKEL (reference sequence). CDR3 in DNA: TGTGCCAGCGGCAGGGGCTACGAGCAGTACTTC. Its translation is CASGRGYEQYF.

This clone was detected once. This chain connects TRBV6-6 to TRBJ1-4; the D gene is possibly TRBD1 (5 bases). The CDR3 consists of 16 residues. V lost 1 base, J lost 0 bases, and 9 bases lay in between. Germline CDR1 and CDR2: MNHNY and SVGAGI (reference sequence). As DNA, the CDR3 is TGTGCCAGCAGTTACTTGACAGCCCCAACTAATGAAAAACTGTTTTTT. It encodes CASSYLTAPTNEKLFF.

This chain connects TRBV28 to TRBJ2-1, with TRBD1 matching over 12 bases. The CDR3 extends over 18 amino acids. The ends lost 6 bases at V and 6 bases at J; junction bases unmatched: 15. Germline CDR1 reads MDHEN; CDR2 reads SYDVKM. CDR3 sequence: CASSTHRPGQGAPNEQFF. The CDR3 coding sequence is TGTGCCAGCAGCACCCATAGACCGGGACAGGGGGCGCCCAATGAGCAGTTCTTC.

This clone was counted once. The V call is TRBV3-1 (or the pseudogene TRBV3-2), the J call TRBJ2-2, with D tentatively TRBD1 (5 bases). V lost 3 bases, J lost 10 bases, and 12 bases lay in between. Germline V gene sequence: CDR1 LGHDT, CDR2 YNNKEL (reference sequence). There are 13 residues in the CDR3. CDR3 sequence reads: CASSQIQAAELFF. In DNA form, the CDR3 reads TGTGCCAGCAGCCAGATACAGGCCGCGGAGCTGTTTTTT.

The CDR3 nucleotides read TGCGCCAGCAGTCGGCTCGGGGGTACTTCCCACGAGCAGTACTTC. This codes for CASSRLGGTSHEQYF. V and J are TRBV4-1 and TRBJ2-7, with a tentative D call TRBD2 (6 bases). The ends were cut back, 6 bases at V and 5 bases at J, with 20 bases in the middle. Germline lookup yields CDR1 MGHRA and CDR2 YSYEKL. The CDR3 consists of 15 residues.

CDR3 in DNA: TGTGCCAGCTCACGCAGTGAAAATGAAAAACTGTTTTTT. The encoded protein is CASSRSENEKLFF. V usage is TRBV18 and J usage is TRBJ1-4; D unresolved. Germline CDR1 KGHSH, CDR2 LQKENI. Trimming shortened V by 4 bases and J by 5 bases, and 8 bases separated the two germline ends. The CDR3 loop spans 13 amino acids.